One and the same sample provided the 5 T cell receptor beta chains below, sequenced in a study of T cell repertoires in cytomegalovirus infection. Their recognized antigens are unknown. TCRdb passed the reads through MiXCR, listing each CDR3 protein once. The sample lists approximately 340,000 distinct CDR3 sequences, 25% to 35% occurring once. The sample consisted of cultured PBMCs, taken from culture after CMV antigen stimulation. The receptors here all came from a human donor in good health (CMV status not recorded). Some clones in this sample may be carry-over from other donors' samples.

This clonotype came up a few times. J is TRBJ2-2 and V is TRBV5-1; 10 bases match TRBD1. The germline gives CDR1 SGHRS, CDR2 YFSETQ. This CDR3 has 15 amino acids. Losses at the gene ends were 4 bases for V and 7 bases for J; bases not matched to a gene: 7. The CDR3 DNA reads as TGCGCCAGCAGCATGGGACAGGGGTTTGACGGGGAGCTGTTTTTT. Protein product: CASSMGQGFDGELFF.

The chain has TRBV3-1 and TRBJ1-4; no clear D. Trimming took 3 bases from V and 4 from J, leaving 3 bases between them. Germline lookup yields CDR1 LGHDT and CDR2 YNNKEL (reference sequence). The CDR3 has 12 residues. The CDR3 here is CASSQLNEKLFF. The DNA of the CDR3 is TGTGCCAGCAGCCAGCTTAATGAAAAACTGTTTTTT. The full variable domain, rest sourced from reference TRBV3-1 and TRBJ1-4, is DTAVSQTPKYLVTQMGNDKSIKCEQNLGHDTMYWYKQDSKKFLKIMFSYNNKELIINETVPNRFSPKSPDKAHLNLHINSLELGDSAVYFCASSQLNEKLFFGSGTQLSVL.

The rearrangement links TRBV18 to TRBJ2-3, with 10 bases identical to TRBD1. The CDR3 runs to 16 residues. Germline CDR1 and CDR2: KGHSH and LQKENI. The ends lost 3 bases at V and 3 bases at J; junction bases unmatched: 6. The DNA for the CDR3 is TGTGCCAGCTCACCCGACAGGGGGCTATCTACAGATACGCAGTATTTT. Translated, it gives CASSPDRGLSTDTQYF. The full variable domain, with the rest looked up from reference TRBV18 and TRBJ2-3, is NAGVMQNPRHLVRRRGQEARLRCSPMKGHSHVYWYRQLPEEGLKFMVYLQKENIIDESGMPKERFSAEFPKEGPSILRIQQVVRGDSAAYFCASSPDRGLSTDTQYFGPGTRLTVL.

This clonotype was seen only a few times. This chain joins TRBV7-6 and TRBJ2-2; D is ambiguous. The CDR3 extends over 13 amino acids. V was trimmed by 1 base and J by 3 bases, leaving 3 bases between them. In germline, CDR1 is SGHVS, CDR2 FNYEAQ. In DNA form, the CDR3 reads TGTGCCAGCAGCTTAGAGTACACCGGGGAGCTGTTTTTT. Translating gives CASSLEYTGELFF.

This clonotype was counted a few times. The chain couples TRBV6-1 to TRBJ1-1, with D maybe TRBD1 (6 bases). Trimming removed 6 bases from V and 3 bases from J, with 8 bases in between. The CDR3 is 12 amino acids. Germline CDR1 and CDR2: MNHNS and SASEGT. This CDR3 is CASSWGHTEAFF. Here the CDR3 DNA reads TGTGCCAGCAGCTGGGGGCACACTGAAGCTTTCTTT.